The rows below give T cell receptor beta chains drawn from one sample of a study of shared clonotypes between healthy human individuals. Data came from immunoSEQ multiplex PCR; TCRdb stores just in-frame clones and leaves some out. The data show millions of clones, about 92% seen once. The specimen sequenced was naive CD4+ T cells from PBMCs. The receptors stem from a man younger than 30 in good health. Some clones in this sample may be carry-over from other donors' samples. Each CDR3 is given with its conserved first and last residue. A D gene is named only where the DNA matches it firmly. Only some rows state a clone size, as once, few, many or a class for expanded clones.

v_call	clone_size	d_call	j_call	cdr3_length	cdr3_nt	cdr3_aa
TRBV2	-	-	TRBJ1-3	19	TGTGCCAGCAGTGAAGCGCTGGGGGCCTACAGGGATTCTGGAAACACCATATATTTT	CASSEALGAYRDSGNTIYF
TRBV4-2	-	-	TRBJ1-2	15	TGTGCCAGCAGCCCAAACGGGGGGGCTAACTATGGCTACACCTTC	CASSPNGGANYGYTF
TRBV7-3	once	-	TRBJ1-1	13	TGTGCCAGCAGCAAACTCTGGGACACTGAAGCTTTCTTT	CASSKLWDTEAFF
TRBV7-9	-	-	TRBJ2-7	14	TGTGCCAGCAGCTCCTCCGGGTCCTCCTACGAGCAGTACTTC	CASSSSGSSYEQYF
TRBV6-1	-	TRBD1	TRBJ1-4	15	TGTGCCAGCAGTGAACCGGGACAGGCCAATGAAAAACTGTTTTTT	CASSEPGQANEKLFF
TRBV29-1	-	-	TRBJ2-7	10	TGCAGCGTTCAAAAGGGACGCCAGTACTTC	CSVQKGRQYF
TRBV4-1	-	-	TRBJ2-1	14	TGCGCCAGCAGCCAAGATCTTGGTCTTGGCGGTGTGTTCTTC	CASSQDLGLGGVFF
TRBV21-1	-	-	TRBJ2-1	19	TGTGCCAGCAGCAAAGGGACTAGCGGGAGGCCTAAAATCTACAATGAGCAGTTCTTC	CASSKGTSGRPKIYNEQFF
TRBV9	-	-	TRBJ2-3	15	TGTGCCAGCAGCTCCTCGGGGCGCCACACAGATACGCAGTATTTT	CASSSSGRHTDTQYF
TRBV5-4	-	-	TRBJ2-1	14	TGTGCCAGCAGCTTGGCTACAGCGTCTGGTGAGCAGTTCTTC	CASSLATASGEQFF
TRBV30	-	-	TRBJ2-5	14	TGTGCCTGGGGGTCCTACAGGGCGCGGGAGACCCAGTACTTC	CAWGSYRARETQYF
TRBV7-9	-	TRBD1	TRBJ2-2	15	TGTGCCAGCAGCCCCCGGCAGGGGGCTGGCGGGGAGCTGTTTTTT	CASSPRQGAGGELFF
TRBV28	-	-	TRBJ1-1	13	TGTGCCAGCAGTTTAACGTGGGGCACTGAAGCTTTCTTT	CASSLTWGTEAFF
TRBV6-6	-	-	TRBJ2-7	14	TGTGCCAGCAGTTACTCGGGGGGTACCTACGAGCAGTACTTC	CASSYSGGTYEQYF
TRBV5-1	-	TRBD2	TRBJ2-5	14	TGCGCCAGCAGCTGGACTAGCGGATGGGAGACCCAGTACTTC	CASSWTSGWETQYF
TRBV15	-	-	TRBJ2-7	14	TGTGCCACCAGCAGACAGGGGGGATCGAGGGAGCAGTACTTC	CATSRQGGSREQYF
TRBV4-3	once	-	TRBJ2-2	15	TGCGCCAGCAGCCAACCTCTTAGGAACACCGGGGAGCTGTTTTTT	CASSQPLRNTGELFF
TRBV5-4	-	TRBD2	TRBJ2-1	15	TGTGCCAGCAGCTTGAGGCTAGCGGGATACAATGAGCAGTTCTTC	CASSLRLAGYNEQFF
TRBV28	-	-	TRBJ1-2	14	TGTGCCAGCAGTTTAATAGCCCCTAACTATGGCTACACCTTC	CASSLIAPNYGYTF
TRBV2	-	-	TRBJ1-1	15	TGTGCCAGCAGTTCTCGCGGGGGGATGAACACTGAAGCTTTCTTT	CASSSRGGMNTEAFF
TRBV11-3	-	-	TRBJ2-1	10	TGTGCCAGCGTCCGGGTTGAGCAGTTCTTC	CASVRVEQFF
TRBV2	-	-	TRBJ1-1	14	TGTGCCAGCAGTGATCGGTCCCAGAACACTGAAGCTTTCTTT	CASSDRSQNTEAFF
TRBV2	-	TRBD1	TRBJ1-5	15	TGTGCCAGCACCCAGGGGGCAGGGTTCGGTCAGCCCCAGCATTTT	CASTQGAGFGQPQHF
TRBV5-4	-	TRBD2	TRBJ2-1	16	TGTGCCAGCAGCTTAACTAGCGGCGGCTCCTACAATGAGCAGTTCTTC	CASSLTSGGSYNEQFF
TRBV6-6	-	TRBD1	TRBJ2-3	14	TGTGCCAGCAGCATTCAGGGGGCGCGGACTACGCAGTATTTT	CASSIQGARTTQYF
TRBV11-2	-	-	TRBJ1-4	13	TGTGCCAGCAGCCGGGACGAAAATGAAAAACTGTTTTTT	CASSRDENEKLFF
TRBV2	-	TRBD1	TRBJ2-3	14	TGTGCCAGCAACTTACAGGGGGCAACAGATACGCAGTATTTT	CASNLQGATDTQYF
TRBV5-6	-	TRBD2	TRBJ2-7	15	TGTGCCAGCAGCTTGGGACTAGCGTCTGCCTACGAGCAGTACTTC	CASSLGLASAYEQYF
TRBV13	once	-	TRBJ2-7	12	TGTGCCAGCAGAAATCTGACCTACGAGCAGTACTTC	CASRNLTYEQYF
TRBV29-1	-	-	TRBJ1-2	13	TGCAGCGTGGGGACACTCCTTAACTATGGCTACACCTTC	CSVGTLLNYGYTF
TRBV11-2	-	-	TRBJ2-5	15	TGTGCCAGCAGCACGGTCCGGGGGGCCGGGGAGACCCAGTACTTC	CASSTVRGAGETQYF
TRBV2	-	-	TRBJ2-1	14	TGTGCCAGCCGCACAGGCAGCTCCTACAATGAGCAGTTCTTC	CASRTGSSYNEQFF
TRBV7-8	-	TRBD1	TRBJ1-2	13	TGTGCCAGCAGCTTTAACAGGGGGCAGGGCTACACCTTC	CASSFNRGQGYTF
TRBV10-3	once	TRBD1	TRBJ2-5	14	TGTGCCATCAGGGGGCAGGGGGTTGGGGAGACCCAGTACTTC	CAIRGQGVGETQYF
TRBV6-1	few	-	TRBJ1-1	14	TGTGCCAGCCAGTCAGGACGAACACTATCGGAAGCTTTCTTT	CASQSGRTLSEAFF
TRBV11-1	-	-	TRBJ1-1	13	TGTGCCAGCAGCTGGGGGGGGAACACTGAAGCTTTCTTT	CASSWGGNTEAFF
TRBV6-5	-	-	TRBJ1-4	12	TGTGCCAGCAGTTCCCCCTGGGGAAAACTGTTTTTT	CASSSPWGKLFF
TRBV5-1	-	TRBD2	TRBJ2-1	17	TGCGCCAGCAGCCCCTGGGGACTAAGCGGGGGTCCAAATGAGCAGTTCTTC	CASSPWGLSGGPNEQFF
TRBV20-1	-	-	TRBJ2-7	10	TGCAGTGCTGGGGACTACGAGCAGTACTTC	CSAGDYEQYF
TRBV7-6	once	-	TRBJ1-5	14	TGTGCCAGCAGCTTAGAGTGGGGGCATCAGCCCCAGCATTTT	CASSLEWGHQPQHF
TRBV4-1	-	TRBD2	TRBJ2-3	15	TGCGCCAGCAGCGTGACCGCGGGGGGGCCAGATACGCAGTATTTT	CASSVTAGGPDTQYF
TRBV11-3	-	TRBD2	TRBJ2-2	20	TGTGCCAGCAGCTTAGATCCCGGACTAGCGGGAGGAACTAACACCGGGGAGCTGTTTTTT	CASSLDPGLAGGTNTGELFF
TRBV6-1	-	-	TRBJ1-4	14	TGTGCCAGCCGGGACATGATAACTAATGAAAAACTGTTTTTT	CASRDMITNEKLFF
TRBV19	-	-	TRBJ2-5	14	TGTGCCAGTAGTATAGTCGGGTTCCAAGAGACCCAGTACTTC	CASSIVGFQETQYF
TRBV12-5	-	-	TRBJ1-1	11	TGTGCTAGTGGCCTCGACAGTGAAGCTTTCTTT	CASGLDSEAFF
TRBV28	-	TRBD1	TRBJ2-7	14	TGTGCCAGCAGTTTGAGACAGGGGGCATTTCGGCAGTACTTC	CASSLRQGAFRQYF
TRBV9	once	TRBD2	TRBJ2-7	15	TGTGCCAGCAGCGTAGGGACAGCGGGGGGCTACGAGCAGTACTTC	CASSVGTAGGYEQYF
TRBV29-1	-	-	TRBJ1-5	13	TGCAGCGTGTTGATGGGGGCTGGACAGCCCCAGCATTTT	CSVLMGAGQPQHF